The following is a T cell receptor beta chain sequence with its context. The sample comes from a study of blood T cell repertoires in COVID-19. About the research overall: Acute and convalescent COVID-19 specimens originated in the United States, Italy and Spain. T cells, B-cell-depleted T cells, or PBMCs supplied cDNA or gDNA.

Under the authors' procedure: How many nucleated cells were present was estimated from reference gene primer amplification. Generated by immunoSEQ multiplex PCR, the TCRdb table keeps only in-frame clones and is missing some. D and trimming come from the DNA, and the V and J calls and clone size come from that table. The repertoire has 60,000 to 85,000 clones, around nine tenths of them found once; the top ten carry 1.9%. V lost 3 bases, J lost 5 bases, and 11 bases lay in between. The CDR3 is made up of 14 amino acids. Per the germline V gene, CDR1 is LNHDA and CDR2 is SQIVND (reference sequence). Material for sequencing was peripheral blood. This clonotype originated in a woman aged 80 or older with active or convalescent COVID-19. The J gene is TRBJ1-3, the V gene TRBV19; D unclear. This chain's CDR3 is CASSIGVERNTIYF. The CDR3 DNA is TGTGCCAGTAGTATCGGGGTAGAAAGAAACACCATATATTTT.